This record covers a single TCR beta chain. CDR1 is MDHEN, CDR2 SYDVKM, per germline. This CDR3 is built from 14 residues. Germline trimming cut 8 bases from V and 4 bases from J; bases unmatched to any gene: 7. This entry is derived from a study of blood T cell repertoires in COVID-19. Overall study context: COVID-19 samples, acute and convalescent, were from the United States, Italy and Spain. The cDNA or gDNA used as material had been derived from T cells, B-cell-depleted T cells, or PBMCs.

Per the study methods: Counts of nucleated cells, estimated from reference gene primer amplification, were obtained. TCRdb's table, derived via immunoSEQ multiplex PCR, lists solely in-frame clones and lacks some. The DNA gave D and trimming, while V, J and clone size come from that table. The sample yields 150,000 or so clones, about 90% seen once. This sequence originates from an older woman with acute or convalescent COVID-19. This chain joins TRBV28 and TRBJ1-4; 7 positions match TRBD1. Sequencing was done on a sample of peripheral blood. The CDR3 DNA sequence: TGTGCCAGCTTCCCGGGACAGAATAATGAAAAACTGTTTTTT. It specifies CASFPGQNNEKLFF.